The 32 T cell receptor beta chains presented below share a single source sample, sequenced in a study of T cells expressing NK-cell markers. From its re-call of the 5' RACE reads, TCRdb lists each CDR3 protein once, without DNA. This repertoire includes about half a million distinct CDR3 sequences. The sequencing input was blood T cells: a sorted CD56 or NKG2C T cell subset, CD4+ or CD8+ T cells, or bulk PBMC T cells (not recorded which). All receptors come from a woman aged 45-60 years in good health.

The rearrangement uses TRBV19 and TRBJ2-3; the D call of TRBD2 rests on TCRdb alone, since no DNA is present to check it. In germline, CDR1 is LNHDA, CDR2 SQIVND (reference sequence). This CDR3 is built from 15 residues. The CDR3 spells CASRQRRGVLDTQYF.

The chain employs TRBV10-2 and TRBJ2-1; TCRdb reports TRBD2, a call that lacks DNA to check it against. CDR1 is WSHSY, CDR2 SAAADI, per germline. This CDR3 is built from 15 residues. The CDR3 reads CASRVAGAGSNEQFF.

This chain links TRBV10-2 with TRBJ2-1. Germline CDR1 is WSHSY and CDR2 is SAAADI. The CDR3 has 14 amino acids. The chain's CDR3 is CASSETERNNEQFF.

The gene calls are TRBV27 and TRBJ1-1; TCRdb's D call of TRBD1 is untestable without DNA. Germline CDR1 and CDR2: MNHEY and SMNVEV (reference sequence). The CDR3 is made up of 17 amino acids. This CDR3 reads CASSSDRGLRGGTEAFF.

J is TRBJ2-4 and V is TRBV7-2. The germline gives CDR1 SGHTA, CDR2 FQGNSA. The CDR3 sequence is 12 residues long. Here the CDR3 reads CASSLALNIQYF.

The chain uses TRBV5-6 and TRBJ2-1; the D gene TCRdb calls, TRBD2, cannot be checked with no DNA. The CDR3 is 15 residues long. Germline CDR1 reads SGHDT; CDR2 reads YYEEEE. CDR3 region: CASSLIQRTQDEQFF.

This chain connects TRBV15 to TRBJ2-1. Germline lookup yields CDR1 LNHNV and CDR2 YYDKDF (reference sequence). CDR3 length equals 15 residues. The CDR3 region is CATSRERTVRNEQFF.

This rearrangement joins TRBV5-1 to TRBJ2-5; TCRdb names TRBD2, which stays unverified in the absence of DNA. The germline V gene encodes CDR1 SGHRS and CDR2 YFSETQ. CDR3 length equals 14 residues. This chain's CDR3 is CASSAVAGGETQYF.

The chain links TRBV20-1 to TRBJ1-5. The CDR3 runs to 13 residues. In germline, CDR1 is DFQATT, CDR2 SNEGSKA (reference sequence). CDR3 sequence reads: CSANRQPNQPQHF.

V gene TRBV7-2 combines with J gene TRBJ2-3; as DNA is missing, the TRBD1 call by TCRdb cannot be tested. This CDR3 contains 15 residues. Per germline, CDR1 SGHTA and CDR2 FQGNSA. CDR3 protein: CASSFGQFSTDTQYF.

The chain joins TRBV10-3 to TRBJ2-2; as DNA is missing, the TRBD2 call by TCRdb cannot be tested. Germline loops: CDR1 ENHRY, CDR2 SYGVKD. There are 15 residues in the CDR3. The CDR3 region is CAIGAILAGDGELFF.

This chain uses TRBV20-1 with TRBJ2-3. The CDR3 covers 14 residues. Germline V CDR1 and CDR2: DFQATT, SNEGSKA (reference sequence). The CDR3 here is CSATDPIVTDTQYF.

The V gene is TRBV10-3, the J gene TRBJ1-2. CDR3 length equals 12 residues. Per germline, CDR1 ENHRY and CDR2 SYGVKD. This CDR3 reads CAIRGGVDGYTF.

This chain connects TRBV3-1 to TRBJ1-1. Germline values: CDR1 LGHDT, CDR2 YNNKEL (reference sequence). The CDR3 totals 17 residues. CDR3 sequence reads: CASSQDRRAKPYTEAFF.

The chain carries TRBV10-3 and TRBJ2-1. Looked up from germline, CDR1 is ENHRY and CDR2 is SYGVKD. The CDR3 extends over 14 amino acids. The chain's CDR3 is CAISGRSSYNEQFF.

The CDR3 reads CSARLAGVSDTQYF. J is TRBJ2-3 and V is TRBV20-1; TCRdb calls TRBD2, which cannot be checked without DNA. The length of the CDR3 is 14 residues. Germline values: CDR1 DFQATT, CDR2 SNEGSKA (reference sequence).

CDR3 amino acids: CASSRWTSGINEQFF. The chain couples TRBV7-2 to TRBJ2-1; the D call from TCRdb, TRBD2, cannot be confirmed without DNA. The CDR3 is made up of 15 amino acids. In germline, CDR1 is SGHTA, CDR2 FQGNSA. The full variable domain, completed using reference TRBV7-2 and TRBJ2-1, is GAGVSQSPSNKVTEKGKDVELRCDPISGHTALYWYRQSLGQGLEFLIYFQGNSAPDKSGLPSDRFSAERTGGSVSTLTIQRTQQEDSAVYLCASSRWTSGINEQFFGPGTRLTVL.

This CDR3 is CASSLSASGNHETQYF. The chain couples TRBV12-3 or TRBV12-4 to TRBJ2-5; TCRdb proposes TRBD2, but this gene call is untestable without DNA. CDR3 length equals 16 residues.

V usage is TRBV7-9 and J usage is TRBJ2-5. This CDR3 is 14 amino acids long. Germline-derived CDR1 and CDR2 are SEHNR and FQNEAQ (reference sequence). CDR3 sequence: CASSLLVRPETQYF.

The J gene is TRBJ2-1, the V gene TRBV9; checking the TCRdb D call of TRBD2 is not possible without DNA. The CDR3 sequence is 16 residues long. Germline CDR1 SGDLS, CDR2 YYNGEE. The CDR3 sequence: CASSGGGKIEGNEQFF.

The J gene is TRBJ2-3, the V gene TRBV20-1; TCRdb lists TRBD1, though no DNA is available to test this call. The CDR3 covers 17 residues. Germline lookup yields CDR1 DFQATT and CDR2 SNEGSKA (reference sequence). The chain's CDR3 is CSARAVGGTGSTDTQYF.

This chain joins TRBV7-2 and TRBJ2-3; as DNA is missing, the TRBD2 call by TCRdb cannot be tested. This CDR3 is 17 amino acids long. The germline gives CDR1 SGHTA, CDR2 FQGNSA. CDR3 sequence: CASSLVGTSAITDTQYF.

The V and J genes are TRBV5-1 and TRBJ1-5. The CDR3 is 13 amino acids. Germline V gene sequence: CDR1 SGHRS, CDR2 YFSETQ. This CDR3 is CASSSDGNQPQHF. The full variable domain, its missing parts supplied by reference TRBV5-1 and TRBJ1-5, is KAGVTQTPRYLIKTRGQQVTLSCSPISGHRSVSWYQQTPGQGLQFLFEYFSETQRNKGNFPGRFSGRQFSNSRSEMNVSTLELGDSALYLCASSSDGNQPQHFGDGTRLSIL.

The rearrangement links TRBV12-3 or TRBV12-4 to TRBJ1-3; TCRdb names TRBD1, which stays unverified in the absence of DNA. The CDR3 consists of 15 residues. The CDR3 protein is CASSPGTGLTGTIYF.

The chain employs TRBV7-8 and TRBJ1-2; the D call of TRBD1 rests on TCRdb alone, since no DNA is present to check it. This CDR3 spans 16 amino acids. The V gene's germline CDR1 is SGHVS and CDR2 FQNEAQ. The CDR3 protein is CASSLADGTGYGGYTF.

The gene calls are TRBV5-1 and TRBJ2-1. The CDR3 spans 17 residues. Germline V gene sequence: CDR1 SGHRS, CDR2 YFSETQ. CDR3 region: CASSHQTSGSFYNEQFF.

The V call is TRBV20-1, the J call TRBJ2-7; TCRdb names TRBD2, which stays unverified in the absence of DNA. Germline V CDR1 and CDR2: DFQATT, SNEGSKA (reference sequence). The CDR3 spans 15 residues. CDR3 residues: CSASIWASGGLEQYF.

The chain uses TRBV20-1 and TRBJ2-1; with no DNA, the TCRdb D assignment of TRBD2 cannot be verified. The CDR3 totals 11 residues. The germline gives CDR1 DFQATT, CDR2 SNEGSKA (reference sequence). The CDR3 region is CSASSGSGQFF.

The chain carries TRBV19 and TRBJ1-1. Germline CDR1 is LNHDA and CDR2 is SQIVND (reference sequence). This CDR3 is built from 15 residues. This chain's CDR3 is CASSIGPLLSPEAFF.

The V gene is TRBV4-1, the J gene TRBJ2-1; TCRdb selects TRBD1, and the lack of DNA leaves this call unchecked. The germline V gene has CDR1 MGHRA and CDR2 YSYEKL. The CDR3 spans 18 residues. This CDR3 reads CASSQDRGRLTPYNEQFF.

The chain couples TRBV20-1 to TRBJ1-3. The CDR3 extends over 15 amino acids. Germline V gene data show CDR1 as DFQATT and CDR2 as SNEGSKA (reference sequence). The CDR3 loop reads CSAAKETSSGNTIYF.

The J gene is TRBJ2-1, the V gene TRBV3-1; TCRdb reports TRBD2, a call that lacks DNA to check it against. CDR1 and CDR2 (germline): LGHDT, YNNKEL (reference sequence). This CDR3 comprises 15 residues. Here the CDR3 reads CASSPRPLGADEQFF.